The 9 T cell receptor beta chains presented below share a single source sample, sequenced in a study of T-cell memory formation after mild COVID-19. TCRdb re-derived calls from the 5' RACE reads in MiXCR, one entry per CDR3 protein. The sample shows roughly 110,000 distinct CDR3 sequences, under 15% of them seen only once. Material for sequencing was PBMCs or a T cell subset sorted from them (not recorded which). The source is an adult woman who had mild COVID-19 (a few samples of this study predate the infection). Cell type and time point are not known.

The V gene is TRBV7-8, the J gene TRBJ1-1; D unclear. CDR1 and CDR2 from the germline V gene are SGHVS and FQNEAQ. The V end was cut by 4 bases, the J end by 0 bases, with 15 bases between. The length of the CDR3 is 16 residues. CDR3 in DNA: TGTGCCAGCAGCTCCGGAACCTCCATCATGAACACTGAAGCTTTCTTT. It codes for CASSSGTSIMNTEAFF.

J is TRBJ1-1 and V is TRBV15; possible D gene TRBD1, 5 bases. V lost 1 base, J lost 3 bases, and 15 bases lay in between. The CDR3 contains 16 residues. CDR1 LNHNV and CDR2 YYDKDF come from the germline V gene (reference sequence). Here the CDR3 DNA reads TGTGCCACCAGCAGAGCCCCCTTCGACAGTGACACTGAAGCTTTCTTT. As protein: CATSRAPFDSDTEAFF.

The rearrangement joins TRBV4-1 to TRBJ1-1, with D unresolved. The CDR3 has 17 residues. V lost 4 bases and J 0 bases, leaving 18 bases between the germline ends. The germline CDR1 and CDR2 sequences are MGHRA and YSYEKL. The CDR3 loop reads CASSPDLDGGLNTEAFF. The CDR3 DNA reads as TGCGCCAGCAGCCCCGATCTTGACGGAGGGTTGAACACTGAAGCTTTCTTT.

This clonotype was seen many times. The chain couples TRBV7-9 to TRBJ2-5; D is perhaps TRBD1 (6 bases). This CDR3 has 17 residues. CDR1 and CDR2 (germline): SEHNR, FQNEAQ (reference sequence). V gave up 7 bases and J gave up 0 bases, with 21 bases separating them. This CDR3 is CASTPVPGHMDQETQYF. The CDR3 coding sequence is TGTGCCAGCACCCCAGTGCCGGGACACATGGACCAAGAGACCCAGTACTTC.

The V call is TRBV7-9, the J call TRBJ2-2; 9 nucleotides align to TRBD2. Germline CDR1 and CDR2: SEHNR and FQNEAQ (reference sequence). The CDR3 spans 15 residues. V gave up 5 bases and J gave up 6 bases; unmatched junction bases: 7. The CDR3 loop is CASSPPSGRPGELFF. CDR3 bases: TGTGCCAGCAGCCCGCCCAGCGGGAGGCCCGGGGAGCTGTTTTTT.

The rearrangement uses TRBV15 and TRBJ2-3; 7 positions agree with TRBD2. CDR1 is LNHNV and CDR2 is YYDKDF in the germline V gene (reference sequence). There are 17 residues in the CDR3. After removal of 0 bases from V and 3 bases from J, the junction contained 9 bases not matched to a gene. CDR3 sequence reads: CATSRDGAGEKTDTQYF. Here the CDR3 DNA reads TGTGCCACCAGCAGAGATGGGGCGGGGGAGAAAACAGATACGCAGTATTTT.

The chain joins TRBV2 to TRBJ2-1; maybe TRBD2 (5 bases). The V gene's germline CDR1 is SNHLY and CDR2 FYNNEI. The CDR3 spans 12 residues. Trimming cost V 6 bases and J 4 bases, with 7 bases left between them. The CDR3 sequence: CASREDYNEQFF. The CDR3, as DNA: TGTGCCAGCAGGGAGGATTACAATGAGCAGTTCTTC.

This rearrangement joins TRBV30 to TRBJ1-5; the D is unclear. Germline values: CDR1 GTSNPN, CDR2 SVGIG (reference sequence). Trimming cost V 7 bases and J 4 bases, with 14 bases left between them. The CDR3 length is 13 residues. The CDR3 nucleotides are TGTGCCTACCAGGACGGATCGAATCAGCCCCAGCATTTT. Translating gives CAYQDGSNQPQHF.

The V call is TRBV4-1, the J call TRBJ2-7, with 11 positions matching TRBD1. V was clipped by 5 bases and J by 2 bases; unmatched bases: 2. This CDR3 spans 14 amino acids. Germline CDR1 MGHRA, CDR2 YSYEKL. The CDR3 region has the DNA TGCGCCAGCAGCGCGGACAGGGGGCCCTACGAGCAGTACTTC. It yields the protein CASSADRGPYEQYF.